The next 15 T cell receptor beta chains were all read from a single sample in a study of graft-versus-host responses after intestinal transplantation. The antigens these receptors bind are not known. Using immunoSEQ multiplex PCR, the repertoire was profiled, and TCRdb retains in-frame clones only, with some absent. Here the sample spans about 110,000 clones, approximately 90% being singletons. Sequenced material: unstimulated CD4+ T cells sorted from spleen or lymph node cells, taken before transplant. These receptors all come from a human donor who was the organ donor for an intestinal transplant.

This clone was seen a single time. The chain links TRBV11-2 to TRBJ2-7; D gene ambiguous. This CDR3 region has 14 residues. CDR1 and CDR2 (germline): SGHAT, FQNNGV. V was trimmed by 1 base and J by 0 bases, leaving 7 bases between them. The CDR3 nucleotides are TGTGCCAGCAGCTTAGGCCCAAGCTCCTACGAGCAGTACTTC. This encodes CASSLGPSSYEQYF.

This chain uses TRBV19 with TRBJ2-7, with D uncertain. The CDR3 has 14 amino acids. V lost 3 bases and J 2 bases, leaving 11 bases between the germline ends. Germline V gene data show CDR1 as LNHDA and CDR2 as SQIVND (reference sequence). CDR3 protein: CASSMSRLTYEQYF. CDR3 in DNA: TGTGCCAGTAGTATGAGCAGGCTTACCTACGAGCAGTACTTC. Supplemented by reference TRBV19 and TRBJ2-7, the full variable domain reads DGGITQSPKYLFRKEGQNVTLSCEQNLNHDAMYWYRQDPGQGLRLIYYSQIVNDFQKGDIAEGYSVSREKKESFPLTVTSAQKNPTAFYLCASSMSRLTYEQYFGPGTRLTVT.

The genes are TRBV14 and TRBJ1-5; D not certain. CDR3 length equals 13 residues. V lost 0 bases, J lost 6 bases, and 6 bases lay in between. Germline lookup yields CDR1 SGHDN and CDR2 FVKESK. CDR3 coding DNA: TGTGCCAGCAGCCAAGATGGGGTTCAGCCCCAGCATTTT. Amino acid sequence: CASSQDGVQPQHF.

The genes are TRBV4-2 and TRBJ1-1; maybe TRBD1 (5 bases). Between the trimmed V and J ends, which lost 0 bases and 5 bases, there was a span of 16 bases. Germline assignment: CDR1 LGHNA and CDR2 YNFKEQ. This CDR3 has 16 residues. The CDR3 region has the DNA TGTGCCAGCAGCCAAGATCGGGGAGGGGCGGGGACTGAAGCTTTCTTT. Its translation is CASSQDRGGAGTEAFF.

The chain carries TRBV7-2 and TRBJ2-1; TRBD2 aligns across 10 bases. The J segment lost 7 bases and the V segment lost 2 bases, leaving 5 bases of the junction unmatched. This CDR3 comprises 15 residues. Germline-derived CDR1 and CDR2 are SGHTA and FQGNSA. The CDR3 region is CASSLNPTSGNEQFF. Written as DNA, the CDR3 is TGTGCCAGCAGCTTAAATCCGACTAGCGGGAATGAGCAGTTCTTC.

The V call is TRBV16, the J call TRBJ1-2; a possible D gene is TRBD1 (6 bases). Germline V gives CDR1 KGHSY, CDR2 FQNENV. The CDR3 consists of 17 residues. Trimming removed 0 bases at V and 4 bases at J, with 18 bases between. The CDR3 spells CASSQSGLGGSGYGYTF. The CDR3 DNA reads as TGTGCCAGCAGCCAATCGGGGTTAGGGGGAAGCGGCTATGGCTACACCTTC.

This chain connects TRBV7-2 to TRBJ2-7; no firm D call. V was cut by 5 bases and J by 2 bases, with 13 bases left in between. Germline CDR1 and CDR2: SGHTA and FQGNSA. The CDR3 spans 14 residues. The CDR3 sequence: CASSPRTGTYEQYF. The CDR3 DNA reads as TGTGCCAGCAGCCCGCGCACTGGGACCTACGAGCAGTACTTC.

This rearrangement joins TRBV6-6 to TRBJ1-2; D is perhaps TRBD1 (5 bases). Trimming took 6 bases from V and 8 from J, leaving 19 bases between them. This CDR3 spans 14 amino acids. Germline loops: CDR1 MNHNY, CDR2 SVGAGI (reference sequence). The CDR3 sequence: CASRVQATKGGYTF. The CDR3 region has the DNA TGTGCCAGCAGAGTACAGGCCACGAAGGGAGGCTACACCTTC.

Here the CDR3 reads CASNAVADTQYF. DNA for the CDR3: TGTGCCAGCAATGCGGTCGCAGATACGCAGTATTTT. The V and J genes are TRBV2 and TRBJ2-3; no firm D call. Trimming cost V 7 bases and J 4 bases, with 9 bases left between them. There are 12 residues in the CDR3. The germline CDR1 and CDR2 sequences are SNHLY and FYNNEI.

This clone was counted a single time. The chain is built from TRBV5-1 and TRBJ2-1; D call uncertain. The V gene's germline CDR1 is SGHRS and CDR2 YFSETQ. V lost 1 base and J lost 0, with 11 bases in between. The CDR3 contains 16 residues. The CDR3 DNA is TGCGCCAGCAGCTTGCGGACGCAAAGCTCCTACAATGAGCAGTTCTTC. Translating gives CASSLRTQSSYNEQFF.

The CDR3 region is CSASSYNEQFF. CDR3 in DNA: TGCAGTGCTAGCTCCTACAATGAGCAGTTCTTC. The chain employs TRBV20-1 and TRBJ2-1; D remains ambiguous. CDR1 and CDR2 from the germline V gene are DFQATT and SNEGSKA (reference sequence). CDR3 size: 11 residues. Trimming removed 3 bases at V and 0 bases at J, with 0 bases between.

The V and J genes are TRBV28 and TRBJ2-3; D uncertain. The CDR3 is 15 residues long. Trimming took off 3 bases at V and 1 base at J, with 11 bases between the two ends. CDR1 is MDHEN and CDR2 is SYDVKM in the germline V gene. This chain's CDR3 is CASSFTRQGTDTQYF. CDR3 nucleotides: TGTGCCAGCAGTTTTACTCGTCAGGGCACAGATACGCAGTATTTT.

The V and J genes are TRBV6-5 and TRBJ2-1; D is uncertain. Germline assignment: CDR1 MNHEY and CDR2 SVGAGI. CDR3 length equals 14 residues. Trimming removed 5 bases from V and 9 bases from J, with 17 bases in between. The DNA for the CDR3 is TGTGCCAGCAGTACTCCATCCGGCCTGGGTGAGCAGTTCTTC. It is translated as CASSTPSGLGEQFF.

The V call is TRBV29-1, the J call TRBJ1-1, with 11 bases aligning to TRBD1. V trimming: 4 bases; J trimming: 4 bases; junction bases outside the gene matches: 2. Germline CDR1 reads SQVTM; CDR2 reads ANQGSEA. This CDR3 is 13 amino acids long. The CDR3 DNA follows: TGCAGCGTTGCGGGACAGGGGGGCACTGAAGCTTTCTTT. It yields the protein CSVAGQGGTEAFF.

The chain employs TRBV4-2 and TRBJ2-1; 13 bases fit TRBD2. Trimming cost V 4 bases and J 8 bases; bases outside gene matches: 8. Germline V gene lookup returns CDR1 LGHNA and CDR2 YNFKEQ. This CDR3 has 16 residues. CDR3 bases: TGTGCCAGCAGCCGAGGACTAGCGGGAGTGGGCGATGAGCAGTTCTTC. Amino acids: CASSRGLAGVGDEQFF.